One sample yielded the 25 T cell receptor beta chains listed below, sequenced in a study of blood T cells in healthy people across ages. PCR was performed a second time for about 7 to 11 cycles using a sample-barcoded 5' primer and a J-beta primer mix. Each CDR3 protein gets one entry after TCRdb re-called the 5' RACE reads with MiXCR. Among about 720,000 distinct CDR3 sequences listed, around a fifth were seen once. Material for sequencing was blood. The receptors were gathered from a man aged 70 or older in good health.

This clonotype was counted many times. V and J are TRBV6-5 and TRBJ2-7, with D perhaps TRBD1 or TRBD2 (5 bases each). V was shortened by 4 bases and J by 10 bases, with 17 bases between the two germline ends. The CDR3 loop spans 13 amino acids. Germline V CDR1 and CDR2: MNHEY, SVGAGI. CDR3 sequence reads: CASSLGVGGPQYV. The CDR3 DNA reads TGTGCCAGCAGTTTAGGGGTTGGGGGACCCCAGTACGTC.

This clonotype was found many times. The rearrangement links TRBV7-8 to TRBJ2-3; D remains ambiguous. Trimming removed 4 bases from V and 3 bases from J, with 11 bases in between. Germline V gene lookup returns CDR1 SGHVS and CDR2 FQNEAQ. The CDR3 sequence is 14 residues long. The CDR3 DNA reads TGTGCCAGCAGCTCAGGACGTGGGACAGATACGCAGTATTTT. Translation gives CASSSGRGTDTQYF.

This clonotype came up a few times. This chain uses TRBV7-3 with TRBJ1-1; no firm D call. Germline assignment: CDR1 SGHTA and CDR2 FQGTGA. The CDR3 is made up of 14 amino acids. V shed 0 bases and J shed 4 bases, with 9 bases lying between them. DNA of the CDR3: TGTGCCAGCAGCTTAACCATCGGTAGCACTGAAGCTTTCTTT. Its protein is CASSLTIGSTEAFF.

This clonotype was detected a few times. V gene TRBV3-1 combines with J gene TRBJ1-6; D ambiguous. Germline lookup yields CDR1 LGHDT and CDR2 YNNKEL (reference sequence). This CDR3 region has 13 residues. The V gene lost 1 base and the J gene lost 9 bases, with 7 bases spanning the gap. CDR3 DNA sequence: TGTGCCAGCAGCCAAGTAGGAGGTTCACCCCTCCACTTT. This encodes CASSQVGGSPLHF. Using reference TRBV3-1 and TRBJ1-6 for the parts outside the CDR3, the full variable domain is DTAVSQTPKYLVTQMGNDKSIKCEQNLGHDTMYWYKQDSKKFLKIMFSYNNKELIINETVPNRFSPKSPDKAHLNLHINSLELGDSAVYFCASSQVGGSPLHFGNGTRLTVT.

The chain combines TRBV5-1 with TRBJ1-3; weak D call: TRBD1 (6 bases). Trimming stripped 0 bases from V and 0 bases from J, with 10 bases between. Germline V lookup: CDR1 SGHRS, CDR2 YFSETQ. The CDR3 spans 16 residues. CDR3 sequence reads: CASSLDRAFSGNTIYF. Here the CDR3 DNA reads TGCGCCAGCAGCTTGGACAGGGCCTTCTCTGGAAACACCATATATTTT.

This clonotype was observed a few times. The chain couples TRBV13 to TRBJ2-3; TRBD1 agrees at 7 bases. V lost 5 bases, J lost 1 base, and 6 bases stayed unmatched. CDR1 and CDR2 from the germline V gene are PRHDT and FYEKMQ (reference sequence). This CDR3 spans 15 amino acids. This CDR3 is CASSIGQVGTDTQYF. CDR3 bases: TGTGCCAGCAGCATCGGACAGGTCGGCACAGATACGCAGTATTTT. Using reference TRBV13 and TRBJ2-3 for the parts outside the CDR3, the full variable domain is AAGVIQSPRHLIKEKRETATLKCYPIPRHDTVYWYQQGPGQDPQFLISFYEKMQSDKGSIPDRFSAQQFSDYHSELNMSSLELGDSALYFCASSIGQVGTDTQYFGPGTRLTVL.

For this clonotype: Sequence at one end of the junction differs from germline and may be a read error. This rearrangement joins TRBV7-9 to TRBJ2-1, with D maybe TRBD1 (9 bases). The CDR3 spans 18 residues. The germline gives CDR1 SEHNR, CDR2 FQNEAQ (reference sequence). CDR3 coding DNA: TGTGCCTGCAGCTTAGCGGGGACTACCGGGACAGGGAGGAATGAGCAGTTCTTC. This gives the protein CACSLAGTTGTGRNEQFF.

The chain carries TRBV5-5 and TRBJ1-2; D remains ambiguous. The CDR3 is 13 amino acids. Germline V gene sequence: CDR1 SGHKS, CDR2 YYEKEE (reference sequence). Trimming took 3 bases from V and 3 from J, leaving 9 bases between them. CDR3 sequence reads: CASSSYDYYGYTF. CDR3 bases: TGTGCCAGCAGCTCTTATGATTACTATGGCTACACCTTC.

The gene calls are TRBV4-3 and TRBJ2-1, with D tentatively TRBD1 (6 bases). This CDR3 spans 14 amino acids. Trimming removed 5 bases at V and 0 bases at J, with 8 bases between. From germline, CDR1 is LGHNA and CDR2 YSLEER. The chain's CDR3 is CASSWTVSYNEQFF. DNA for the CDR3: TGCGCCAGCAGCTGGACAGTCTCCTACAATGAGCAGTTCTTC.

The chain carries TRBV20-1 and TRBJ2-3, with D maybe TRBD1 (5 bases). Trimming took 4 bases from V and 3 from J, leaving 17 bases between them. The CDR3 contains 15 residues. Germline-derived CDR1 and CDR2 are DFQATT and SNEGSKA (reference sequence). CDR3 residues: CSAISRVMMTDTQYF. CDR3 nucleotide sequence: TGCAGTGCTATCAGCAGGGTAATGATGACAGATACGCAGTATTTT.

This clonotype was seen more than once but under ten times. The V gene is TRBV12-3 or TRBV12-4, the J gene TRBJ2-3; 9 positions match TRBD1. The CDR3 contains 14 residues. V was clipped by 5 bases and J by 3 bases; unmatched bases: 3. The CDR3 coding sequence is TGTGCCAGCAGTCACGGGACAGGGACAGATACGCAGTATTTT. This encodes CASSHGTGTDTQYF.

This clonotype occurred a few times. The rearrangement uses TRBV29-1 and TRBJ2-5; D not certain. V lost 6 bases to trimming and J lost 1 base, with 18 bases between them. The CDR3 is 15 residues long. Germline V gene sequence: CDR1 SQVTM, CDR2 ANQGSEA. Here the CDR3 reads CSVGLRVQFQETQYF. Written as DNA, the CDR3 is TGCAGCGTCGGTTTACGGGTACAGTTCCAAGAGACCCAGTACTTC. The whole variable domain, filled in from reference TRBV29-1 and TRBJ2-5, reads SAVISQKPSRDICQRGTSLTIQCQVDSQVTMMFWYRQQPGQSLTLIATANQGSEATYESGFVIDKFPISRPNLTFSTLTVSNMSPEDSSIYLCSVGLRVQFQETQYFGPGTRLLVL.

This chain uses TRBV10-3 with TRBJ2-5; TRBD2 aligns across 15 bases. The better agreement between TRBJ2-1 and the DNA end casts doubt on the J call. The CDR3 is made up of 17 amino acids. In germline, CDR1 is ENHRY, CDR2 SYGVKD. CDR3 residues: CAIGEPGLAGGGDEQFF. CDR3 nucleotides: TGTGCCATCGGCGAACCGGGACTAGCGGGAGGCGGTGATGAGCAGTTCTTC.

This clonotype turned up a few times. The genes are TRBV6-5 and TRBJ1-4, with D possibly being TRBD1 (6 bases). Germline CDR1 reads MNHEY; CDR2 reads SVGAGI. V lost 7 bases, J lost 7 bases, and 16 bases lay in between. This CDR3 contains 14 residues. The CDR3 is CASTKTAQGEKLFF. The CDR3 DNA is TGTGCCAGCACCAAGACGGCACAGGGTGAAAAACTGTTTTTT.

This clonotype came up many times. This chain links TRBV18 with TRBJ1-3; D is unclear. This CDR3 is 15 amino acids long. From germline, CDR1 is KGHSH and CDR2 LQKENI. The V gene lost 2 bases and the J gene lost 0 bases, with 8 bases spanning the gap. CDR3 bases: TGTGCCAGCTCACCATCAAGTGTCTCTGGAAACACCATATATTTT. This encodes CASSPSSVSGNTIYF.

This rearrangement joins TRBV28 to TRBJ2-2; 7 bases are shared with TRBD1. Germline assignment: CDR1 MDHEN and CDR2 SYDVKM. This CDR3 spans 16 amino acids. Unmatched junction bases numbered 5, after V lost 1 base and J lost 3 bases. The CDR3 DNA sequence: TGTGCCAGCAGTTTATACAGGGGCCCTTACACCGGGGAGCTGTTTTTT. Translation gives CASSLYRGPYTGELFF.

This chain joins TRBV20-1 and TRBJ2-7; D may be TRBD2 (7 bases). CDR1 DFQATT and CDR2 SNEGSKA come from the germline V gene (reference sequence). The length of the CDR3 is 14 residues. Between the trimmed V and J ends, which lost 6 bases and 0 bases, there was a span of 15 bases. CDR3 sequence: CSAPRGGSSYEQYF. The CDR3 nucleotides read TGCAGTGCCCCGAGGGGGGGAAGCTCCTACGAGCAGTACTTC.

In this sample, this clonotype turned up once. The chain is built from TRBV6-2 or TRBV6-3 and TRBJ2-4; 10 nucleotides agree with TRBD2. CDR1 and CDR2 from the germline V gene are MNHEY and SVGEGT. Trimming cost V 4 bases and J 8 bases; bases outside gene matches: 8. CDR3 length equals 15 residues. For the CDR3, the DNA is TGTGCCAGCAGTTGGGCAGCGGGGGGGCCAGACATTCAGTACTTC. Translation: CASSWAAGGPDIQYF.

As for this clonotype: A junction end diverges from the germline sequence, so it may reflect a read error. The chain employs TRBV5-1 and TRBJ2-7, with 8 bases matching TRBD1. The J call may be mistaken, given a closer DNA end match to TRBJ2-1. CDR3 length: 14 amino acids. Germline lookup yields CDR1 SGHRS and CDR2 YFSETQ. As DNA, the CDR3 is TGTGCCAGCAGCTCCATCCAGGGGGCAGGTGAGCAGTTCTTC. Amino acid sequence: CASSSIQGAGEQFF.

The gene calls are TRBV29-1 and TRBJ2-3; TRBD1 matches 8 bases. Germline CDR1 and CDR2: SQVTM and ANQGSEA. Trimming took 5 bases from V and 4 from J; bases not matched to a gene: 8. The length of the CDR3 is 14 residues. Written as DNA, the CDR3 is TGCAGCGTTCAGGCGACAGGGGATCCAGATACGCAGTATTTT. It codes for CSVQATGDPDTQYF.

This clonotype has a handful of counts. The V and J genes are TRBV6-5 and TRBJ1-2; tentatively, D is TRBD1 (5 bases). The CDR3 extends over 15 amino acids. With 2 bases removed from V and 3 bases from J, the gap between germline ends came to 13 bases. The germline V gene has CDR1 MNHEY and CDR2 SVGAGI. In DNA form, the CDR3 reads TGTGCCAGCAGTTACCTAAGGAGGGGTTACTATGGCTACACCTTC. Its translation: CASSYLRRGYYGYTF.

As to this clonotype: This may come from a read error, since a much larger clone is one base off. The gene calls are TRBV3-1 and TRBJ2-1, with 8 nucleotides matching TRBD2. The J call may be mistaken, given a closer DNA end match to TRBJ2-7. CDR3 length equals 14 residues. Germline CDR1 is LGHDT and CDR2 is YNNKEL (reference sequence). The CDR3 region is CASSQGLAPRVQYF. The CDR3 coding sequence is TGTGCCAGCAGCCAAGGACTAGCGCCCAGGGTGCAGTACTTC.

The chain joins TRBV12-3 or TRBV12-4 to TRBJ2-1; D not resolved. The V gene lost 5 bases and the J gene lost 6 bases, with 20 bases spanning the gap. This CDR3 spans 16 amino acids. The CDR3 region has the DNA TGTGCCAGCAGTCCCCCAGGAGTAGCCAAGGTCAATGAGCAGTTCTTC. Protein sequence: CASSPPGVAKVNEQFF.

This clonotype was counted a few times. Germline is not matched at one junction end, which may reflect a read error. J is TRBJ2-4 and V is TRBV3-1; no reliable D call. CDR3 length equals 14 residues. CDR1 LGHDT and CDR2 YNNKEL come from the germline V gene (reference sequence). This CDR3 reads CASSQLATKSIQYF. The CDR3 nucleotides read TGTGCCAGCAGCCAACTCGCCACCAAAAGCATTCAGTACTTC.

This clonotype appeared a few times. The V and J genes are TRBV20-1 and TRBJ1-2; 10 bases fit TRBD1. V lost 4 bases to trimming and J lost 6 bases; unmatched junction nucleotides: 5. The CDR3 consists of 13 residues. Germline V gives CDR1 DFQATT, CDR2 SNEGSKA (reference sequence). The CDR3: CSAIVGTGDGYTF. DNA of the CDR3: TGCAGTGCTATTGTCGGGACAGGGGATGGCTACACCTTC.